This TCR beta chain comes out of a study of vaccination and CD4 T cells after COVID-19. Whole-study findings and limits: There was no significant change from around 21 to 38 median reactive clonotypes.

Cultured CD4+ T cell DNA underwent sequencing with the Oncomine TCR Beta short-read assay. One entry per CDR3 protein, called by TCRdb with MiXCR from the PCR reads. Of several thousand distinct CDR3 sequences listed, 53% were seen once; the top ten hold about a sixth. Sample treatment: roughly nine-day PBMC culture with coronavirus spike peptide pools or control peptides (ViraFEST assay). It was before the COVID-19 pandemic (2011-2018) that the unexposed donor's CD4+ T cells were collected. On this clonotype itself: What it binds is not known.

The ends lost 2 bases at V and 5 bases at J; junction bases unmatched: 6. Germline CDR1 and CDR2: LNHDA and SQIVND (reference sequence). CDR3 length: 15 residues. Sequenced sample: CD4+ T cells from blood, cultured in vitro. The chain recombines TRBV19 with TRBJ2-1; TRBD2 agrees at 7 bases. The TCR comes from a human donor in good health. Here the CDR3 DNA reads TGTGCCAGTAGTATAAATAGCGGGCTGGACAATGAGCAGTTCTTC. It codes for CASSINSGLDNEQFF.